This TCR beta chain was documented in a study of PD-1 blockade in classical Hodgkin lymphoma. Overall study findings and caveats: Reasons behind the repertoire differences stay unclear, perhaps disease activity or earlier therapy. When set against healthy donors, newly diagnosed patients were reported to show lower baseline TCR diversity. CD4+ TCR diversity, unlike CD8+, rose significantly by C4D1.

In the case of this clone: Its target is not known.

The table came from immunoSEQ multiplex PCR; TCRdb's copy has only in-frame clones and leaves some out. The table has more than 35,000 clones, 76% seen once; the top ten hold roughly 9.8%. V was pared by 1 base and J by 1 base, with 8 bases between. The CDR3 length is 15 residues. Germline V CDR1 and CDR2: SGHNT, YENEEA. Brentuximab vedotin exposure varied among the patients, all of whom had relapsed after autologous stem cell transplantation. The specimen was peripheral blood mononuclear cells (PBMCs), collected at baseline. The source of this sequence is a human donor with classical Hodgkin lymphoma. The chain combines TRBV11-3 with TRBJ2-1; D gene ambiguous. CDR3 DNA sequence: TGTGCCAGCAGCTTAGTGGCTGGATCCTACAATGAGCAGTTCTTC. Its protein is CASSLVAGSYNEQFF.